Listed here are 32 T cell receptor beta chains from one sample, sequenced in a study of regulatory T cells in long-lasting Graves disease. Arm-PCR of CDR3 regions with iRepertoire HTBI primers generated TCR beta libraries. TCRdb recomputed calls from the multiplex PCR reads with MiXCR, one row per CDR3 protein. The data hold 360,000 or so distinct CDR3 sequences, with approximately 12% observed a single time. Time point specified: newly diagnosed GD, antithyroid drugs for less than 3 months. Extracted RNA from PBMCs served as the source of the TCR library. The same data also went into a second study, on T cells in Graves' hyperthyroidism and ophthalmopathy.

The input for sequencing was peripheral blood mononuclear cells (PBMCs), taken at new diagnosis, from a patient treated with antithyroid drugs. These receptors all stem from a woman younger than 30 with Graves disease.

Worth noting for this clonotype: A much larger clone differs from this one at a single base, so this may be a read error. The J gene is TRBJ2-2, the V gene TRBV29-1; maybe TRBD1 (6 bases). This CDR3 is 13 amino acids long. Germline lookup yields CDR1 SQVTM and CDR2 ANQGSEA. Here the CDR3 DNA reads TGCAGCGCTGCCACAGGGACCACCGGGAAGCTGTTTTTT. Protein product: CSAATGTTGKLFF.

The chain carries TRBV29-1 and TRBJ1-1; no firm D call. The germline gives CDR1 SQVTM, CDR2 ANQGSEA. V lost 7 bases, J lost 6 bases, and 24 bases lay in between. The CDR3 extends over 15 amino acids. CDR3 sequence: CSADEGLIANPEAFF. DNA for the CDR3: TGCAGCGCTGATGAGGGATTAATTGCCAACCCTGAAGCTTTCTTT.

This clonotype has a count of ten or more. This chain links TRBV27 with TRBJ2-3, with D perhaps matching TRBD1 or TRBD2 (5 bases each). This CDR3 is 15 amino acids long. With 7 bases removed from V and 3 bases from J, the gap between germline ends came to 17 bases. CDR1 and CDR2 (germline): MNHEY, SMNVEV (reference sequence). The CDR3 DNA reads TGTGCCAGCACCGACCCTCGGGGCCTGACAGATACGCAGTATTTT. Translation: CASTDPRGLTDTQYF.

J is TRBJ1-2 and V is TRBV19, with TRBD1 matching 8 bases. Germline assignment: CDR1 LNHDA and CDR2 SQIVND (reference sequence). The CDR3 has 16 residues. V dropped 5 bases and J dropped 5; count of bases not matched to a gene: 13. DNA of the CDR3: TGTGCCAGTAGTGCCTTAACGTGGACAGGGACATATGGCTACACCTTC. This gives the protein CASSALTWTGTYGYTF.

This clonotype was counted ten times or more. The J gene is TRBJ1-2, the V gene TRBV6-2 or TRBV6-3; a weak D match, TRBD1 (5 bases). Deletions cut 3 bases from V and 8 bases from J, with 19 bases between. Germline CDR1 is MNHEY and CDR2 is SVGEGT. The CDR3 totals 15 residues. CDR3 region: CASSYHNRGEKGYTF. CDR3 nucleotides: TGTGCCAGCAGTTATCATAATAGAGGGGAGAAGGGCTACACCTTC.

This clonotype was recorded at least ten times. The rearrangement joins TRBV29-1 to TRBJ1-1; D is ambiguous. The CDR3 covers 14 residues. V lost 5 bases and J 1 base, leaving 14 bases between the germline ends. In germline, CDR1 is SQVTM, CDR2 ANQGSEA. The CDR3 reads CSVRPYATNTEAFF. The CDR3 DNA is TGCAGCGTTCGCCCATACGCTACGAACACTGAAGCTTTCTTT.

This clonotype was seen a few times. The CDR3 nucleotides are TGTGCCATCAGGGGGGTAGTGGATACGCAGTATTTT. Its translation: CAIRGVVDTQYF. The J gene is TRBJ2-3, the V gene TRBV10-3; TRBD1 or TRBD2 may be the D gene (5 bases each). CDR3 length: 12 residues. V gave up 6 bases and J gave up 6 bases, with 10 bases separating them. Germline CDR1 ENHRY, CDR2 SYGVKD.

This clonotype has a handful of counts. This chain connects TRBV6-1 to TRBJ1-2, with D possibly TRBD1 on 6 matching bases. Germline V gene lookup returns CDR1 MNHNS and CDR2 SASEGT. Between the trimmed V and J ends, which lost 5 bases and 4 bases, there was a span of 11 bases. The CDR3 runs 13 residues. In DNA form, the CDR3 reads TGTGCCAGCAGTCCGGGACACCTCTATGGCTACACCTTC. Translated, it gives CASSPGHLYGYTF.

This clonotype has a count of ten or more. This chain links TRBV5-8 with TRBJ2-5; no clear D gene. Trimming stripped 1 base from V and 2 bases from J, with 9 bases between. CDR1 and CDR2 (germline): SGHTS, YDEGEE. The CDR3 has 14 residues. CDR3 sequence reads: CASSLRRSQETQYF. CDR3 bases: TGTGCCAGCAGCTTGCGGCGGTCTCAAGAGACCCAGTACTTC.

This clonotype has ten or more counts. The rearrangement links TRBV5-6 to TRBJ1-2, with D unclear. The CDR3 runs 12 residues. Germline V lookup: CDR1 SGHDT, CDR2 YYEEEE. V lost 0 bases and J lost 6, with 6 bases in between. This CDR3 reads CASSLGSHGYTF. CDR3 coding DNA: TGTGCCAGCAGCTTGGGTTCCCATGGCTACACCTTC.

This clonotype was detected a few times. The rearrangement uses TRBV30 and TRBJ1-6; 8 positions agree with TRBD1. The CDR3 extends over 18 amino acids. After removal of 3 bases from V and 5 bases from J, the junction contained 15 bases not matched to a gene. Germline assignment: CDR1 GTSNPN and CDR2 SVGIG (reference sequence). The CDR3 sequence is CAWSVFPGRDRNNSPLHF. CDR3 sequence (DNA): TGTGCCTGGAGCGTCTTCCCGGGTAGGGACAGGAATAATTCACCCCTCCACTTT.

At least ten counts were recorded for this clonotype. This sequence joins TRBV5-1 and TRBJ2-2, with 8 bases fitting TRBD2. J was trimmed by 0 bases and V by 4 bases; bases with no gene match: 11. Germline V gives CDR1 SGHRS, CDR2 YFSETQ. The CDR3 covers 18 residues. The CDR3 protein is CASSQTLAASPNTGELFF. CDR3 nucleotides: TGCGCCAGCAGCCAGACACTAGCGGCCTCACCGAACACCGGGGAGCTGTTTTTT. Full variable domain (remainder filled in from reference TRBV5-1 and TRBJ2-2): KAGVTQTPRYLIKTRGQQVTLSCSPISGHRSVSWYQQTPGQGLQFLFEYFSETQRNKGNFPGRFSGRQFSNSRSEMNVSTLELGDSALYLCASSQTLAASPNTGELFFGEGSRLTVL.

CDR3: CSALTDYNEQFF. The CDR3 coding sequence is TGCAGTGCTCTGACAGATTACAATGAGCAGTTCTTC. V and J are TRBV20-1 and TRBJ2-1, with D tentatively TRBD1 (5 bases). V lost 5 bases and J lost 4, with 9 bases in between. The CDR3 totals 12 residues. CDR1 and CDR2 from the germline V gene are DFQATT and SNEGSKA (reference sequence).

This clonotype was seen at least ten times. The rearrangement links TRBV12-3 or TRBV12-4 to TRBJ1-1, with D possibly TRBD1 on 5 matching bases. Trimming shortened V by 0 bases and J by 5 bases, and 13 bases separated the two germline ends. CDR3 length: 15 residues. The CDR3 spells CASSLAGRARTEAFF. The CDR3 DNA sequence: TGTGCCAGCAGTTTAGCAGGCAGGGCGAGAACTGAAGCTTTCTTT.

At least ten counts were recorded for this clonotype. The chain employs TRBV19 and TRBJ1-1; D might be TRBD1 (5 bases). This CDR3 has 14 amino acids. Germline V gene lookup returns CDR1 LNHDA and CDR2 SQIVND (reference sequence). V lost 5 bases to trimming and J lost 1 base, with 11 bases between them. This chain's CDR3 is CASSQGHPNTEAFF. CDR3 in DNA: TGTGCCAGTAGTCAAGGACACCCGAACACTGAAGCTTTCTTT. Supplemented by reference TRBV19 and TRBJ1-1, the full variable domain reads DGGITQSPKYLFRKEGQNVTLSCEQNLNHDAMYWYRQDPGQGLRLIYYSQIVNDFQKGDIAEGYSVSREKKESFPLTVTSAQKNPTAFYLCASSQGHPNTEAFFGQGTRLTVV.

The V gene is TRBV9, the J gene TRBJ2-3; possibly TRBD2 for D (6 bases). Germline V gene sequence: CDR1 SGDLS, CDR2 YYNGEE. Trimming cost V 5 bases and J 4 bases, with 14 bases left between them. This CDR3 contains 14 residues. The CDR3 region has the DNA TGTGCCAGCAGAGGACGGGGGTCTTCAGATACGCAGTATTTT. Its translation is CASRGRGSSDTQYF. The complete variable domain, with remaining parts taken from reference TRBV9 and TRBJ2-3, reads DSGVTQTPKHLITATGQRVTLRCSPRSGDLSVYWYQQSLDQGLQFLIQYYNGEERAKGNILERFSAQQFPDLHSELNLSSLELGDSALYFCASRGRGSSDTQYFGPGTRLTVL.

This clonotype has at least ten counts. The chain carries TRBV7-3 and TRBJ2-3; D is possibly TRBD2 (5 bases). The CDR3 is 15 residues long. Germline CDR1 SGHTA, CDR2 FQGTGA. V lost 0 bases and J 3 bases, leaving 10 bases between the germline ends. CDR3 coding DNA: TGTGCCAGCAGCTTAACCGGGATTAGTACAGATACGCAGTATTTT. Translating it yields CASSLTGISTDTQYF.

With respect to this clonotype: It may be a read error: a sequence one base away is much more abundant. The chain uses TRBV2 and TRBJ2-1; 7 bases align to TRBD1. CDR1 is SNHLY, CDR2 FYNNEI, per germline. The CDR3 totals 14 residues. The CDR3 nucleotides read TGTGCCAGCAGGAACAGGGGTTCCTACGATGAGCAGTTCTTC. Protein: CASRNRGSYDEQFF.

The V and J genes are TRBV5-5 and TRBJ2-5; D is unclear. The length of the CDR3 is 13 residues. Germline lookup yields CDR1 SGHKS and CDR2 YYEKEE (reference sequence). The V end was cut by 8 bases, the J end by 0 bases, with 11 bases between. The CDR3 region has the DNA TGTGCCAGTGCGACATCTTACCAAGAGACCCAGTACTTC. Residues: CASATSYQETQYF.

The J gene is TRBJ2-3, the V gene TRBV6-1; D may match TRBD1 or TRBD2 (6 bases each). This CDR3 is 15 amino acids long. V was clipped by 5 bases and J by 4 bases, with 16 bases between them. From germline, CDR1 is MNHNS and CDR2 SASEGT. Here the CDR3 DNA reads TGTGCCAGCAGTCCCCTAGGGGGGACCGCAGATACGCAGTATTTT. This gives the protein CASSPLGGTADTQYF.

This clonotype has ten or more counts. This sequence joins TRBV7-2 and TRBJ2-3; 9 positions agree with TRBD2. Germline loops: CDR1 SGHTA, CDR2 FQGNSA. The trim removed 11 bases at V and 7 bases at J, leaving 16 bases unmatched. The CDR3 is 15 amino acids. The CDR3 here is CASGGLAGIRYTQYF. CDR3 DNA: TGTGCCTCCGGCGGGCTAGCGGGGATACGTTATACGCAGTATTTT.

This chain joins TRBV19 and TRBJ1-6, with D hard to call. Germline V gives CDR1 LNHDA, CDR2 SQIVND (reference sequence). Trimming stripped 7 bases from V and 9 bases from J, with 13 bases between. The CDR3 is 13 amino acids. The DNA of the CDR3 is TGTGCCAGTACCCTGGCGCGAGGTTCACCCCTCCACTTT. Its protein product is CASTLARGSPLHF.

To note about this clonotype: This may arise from a read error, as a much more abundant clone is one base away. The conserved phenylalanine or tryptophan is not found at the CDR3 terminus, so this likely reflects a read error. The chain couples TRBV28 to TRBJ2-7; D is possibly TRBD1 (5 bases). CDR3 length: 16 amino acids. The germline V gene encodes CDR1 MDHEN and CDR2 SYDVKM. V shed 4 bases and J shed 4 bases, with 20 bases lying between them. The CDR3 bases are TGTGCCAGCAGTTCAACCCTCAGGGATAAGGATTACGAGCAGTACCTC. It translates to CASSSTLRDKDYEQYL.

This clonotype was seen a handful of times. This rearrangement joins TRBV27 to TRBJ2-6; weak D call: TRBD1 (6 bases). Trimming removed 5 bases from V and 4 bases from J, with 15 bases in between. The CDR3 has 16 amino acids. Germline CDR1 is MNHEY and CDR2 is SMNVEV (reference sequence). DNA for the CDR3: TGTGCCAGCAGTCTTGGGCAGGGGACCGGGGCCAACGTCCTGACTTTC. It codes for CASSLGQGTGANVLTF.

This clonotype has ten or more counts. The chain has TRBV7-9 and TRBJ1-1; D gene unclear. This CDR3 region has 14 residues. Trimming shortened V by 4 bases and J by 1 base, and 10 bases separated the two germline ends. CDR1 and CDR2 (germline): SEHNR, FQNEAQ (reference sequence). CDR3 nucleotide sequence: TGTGCCAGCAGCTCGGGCCTTTCGAACACTGAAGCTTTCTTT. It translates to CASSSGLSNTEAFF. The complete variable domain, with remaining parts taken from reference TRBV7-9 and TRBJ1-1, reads DTGVSQNPRHKITKRGQNVTFRCDPISEHNRLYWYRQTLGQGPEFLTYFQNEAQLEKSRLLSDRFSAERPKGSFSTLEIQRTEQGDSAMYLCASSSGLSNTEAFFGQGTRLTVV.

This clonotype was observed many times. CDR3 in amino acids: CASSYSGGLEDLYEQYV. The CDR3 coding sequence is TGTGCCAGCAGTTACTCTGGGGGGCTGGAAGACTTATACGAGCAGTACGTC. The chain links TRBV6-5 to TRBJ2-7; D is perhaps TRBD1 or TRBD2 (6 bases each). Trimming removed 0 bases at V and 4 bases at J, with 19 bases between. This CDR3 has 17 amino acids. Germline V gene data show CDR1 as MNHEY and CDR2 as SVGAGI.

This clonotype showed up many times. The V call is TRBV20-1, the J call TRBJ2-2, with D possibly TRBD2 on 5 matching bases. The CDR3 covers 15 residues. V was trimmed by 0 bases and J by 1 base, leaving 9 bases between them. Germline V gene data show CDR1 as DFQATT and CDR2 as SNEGSKA (reference sequence). Written as DNA, the CDR3 is TGCAGTGCTAGAGACTTTGCGGGGAACACCGGGGAGCTGTTTTTT. This encodes CSARDFAGNTGELFF.

This clonotype has just a few counts. The chain employs TRBV4-3 and TRBJ1-1; 10 nucleotides match TRBD1. Germline CDR1 and CDR2: LGHNA and YSLEER. The CDR3 has 16 amino acids. Trimming at V came to 1 base and at J to 1 base, leaving 3 bases not matched to a gene. CDR3 protein: CASSQGTGGGNTEAFF. The CDR3 DNA follows: TGCGCCAGCAGCCAAGGGACAGGGGGTGGGAACACTGAAGCTTTCTTT.

In its sample, this clonotype was seen many times. The DNA for the CDR3 is TGTGCCAGCAGCTTACAGACAGGGACCAATGAGCAGTTCTTC. Protein: CASSLQTGTNEQFF. The J gene is TRBJ2-1, the V gene TRBV11-3; 7 nucleotides line up with TRBD1. The CDR3 contains 14 residues. Germline V gene sequence: CDR1 SGHNT, CDR2 YENEEA. V shed 2 bases, J shed 6 bases, and the junction held 4 bases outside the gene matches.

This clonotype was observed many times. V gene TRBV27 combines with J gene TRBJ2-7, with D possibly being TRBD1 (6 bases). The CDR3 totals 16 residues. In germline, CDR1 is MNHEY, CDR2 SMNVEV (reference sequence). Deletions cut 3 bases from V and 4 bases from J, with 19 bases between. In nucleotides, the CDR3 is TGTGCCAGCAGTTTTCTGGGGACACTAACTACTTACGAGCAGTACTTC. It codes for CASSFLGTLTTYEQYF.

This clonotype was seen repeatedly, ten times or more. This chain links TRBV6-2 or TRBV6-3 with TRBJ2-2, with D unclear. The CDR3 has 15 residues. Germline CDR1 MNHEY, CDR2 SVGEGT. Deletions cut 6 bases from V and 4 bases from J, with 15 bases between. Here the CDR3 DNA reads TGTGCCAGCAGCCTCGGGCCCACGGCCACCGGGGAGCTGTTTTTT. Translated, it gives CASSLGPTATGELFF.

This clonotype was detected a few times. One junction end does not reproduce the germline sequence, and a read error may be involved. The DNA for the CDR3 is TGTGCCAGCAGCTGGAGCCAAGGAGACGAGCAGTGCTTC. This codes for CASSWSQGDEQCF. The chain employs TRBV5-4 and TRBJ2-7; D unresolved. Germline CDR1 and CDR2: SGHNT and YYREEE (reference sequence). The CDR3 is 13 residues long.